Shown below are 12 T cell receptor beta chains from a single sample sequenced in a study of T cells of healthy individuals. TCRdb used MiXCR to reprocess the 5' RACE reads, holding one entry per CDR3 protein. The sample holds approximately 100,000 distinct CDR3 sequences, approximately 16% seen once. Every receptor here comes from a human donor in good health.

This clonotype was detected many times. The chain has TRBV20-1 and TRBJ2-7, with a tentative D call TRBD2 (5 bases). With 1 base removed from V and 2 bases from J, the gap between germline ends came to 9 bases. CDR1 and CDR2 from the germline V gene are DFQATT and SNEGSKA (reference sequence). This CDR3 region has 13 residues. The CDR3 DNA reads TGCAGTGCTAGAGGGCCTAGCCCCTACGAGCAGTACTTC. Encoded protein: CSARGPSPYEQYF.

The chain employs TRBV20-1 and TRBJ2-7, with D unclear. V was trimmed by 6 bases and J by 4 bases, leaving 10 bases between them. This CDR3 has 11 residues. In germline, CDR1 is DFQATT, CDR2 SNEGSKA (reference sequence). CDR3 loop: CSALDLYEQYF. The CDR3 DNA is TGCAGTGCCCTGGACCTGTACGAGCAGTACTTC.

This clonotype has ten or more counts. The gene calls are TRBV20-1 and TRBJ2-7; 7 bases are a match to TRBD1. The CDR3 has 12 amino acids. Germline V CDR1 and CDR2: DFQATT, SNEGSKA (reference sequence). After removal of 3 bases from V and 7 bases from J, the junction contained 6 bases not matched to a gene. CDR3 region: CSARTGSREQYF. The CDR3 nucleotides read TGCAGTGCTAGGACAGGGTCGAGGGAGCAGTACTTC.

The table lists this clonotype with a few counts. The CDR3 protein is CSARVDRGNYGYTF. The CDR3 bases are TGCAGTGCTAGGGTTGACCGAGGAAACTATGGCTACACCTTC. The chain recombines TRBV20-1 with TRBJ1-2; no definite D call. The CDR3 has 14 residues. CDR1 is DFQATT, CDR2 SNEGSKA, per germline (reference sequence). The germline V and J ends were trimmed by 3 bases and 2 bases, with 13 bases remaining between them.

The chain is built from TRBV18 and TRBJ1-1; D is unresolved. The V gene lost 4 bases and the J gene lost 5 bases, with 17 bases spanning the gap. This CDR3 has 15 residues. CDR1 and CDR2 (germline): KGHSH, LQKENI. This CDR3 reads CASSLYGPTVTEAFF. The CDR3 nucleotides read TGTGCCAGCTCACTTTACGGCCCTACAGTTACTGAAGCTTTCTTT. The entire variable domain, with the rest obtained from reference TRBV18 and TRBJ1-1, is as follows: NAGVMQNPRHLVRRRGQEARLRCSPMKGHSHVYWYRQLPEEGLKFMVYLQKENIIDESGMPKERFSAEFPKEGPSILRIQQVVRGDSAAYFCASSLYGPTVTEAFFGQGTRLTVV.

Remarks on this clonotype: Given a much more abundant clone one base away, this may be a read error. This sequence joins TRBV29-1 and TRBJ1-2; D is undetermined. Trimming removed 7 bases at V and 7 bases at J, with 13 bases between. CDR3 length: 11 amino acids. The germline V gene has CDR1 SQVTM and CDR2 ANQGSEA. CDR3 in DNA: TGCAGCGCCTGGTCCGGGGTTGGCTACACCTTC. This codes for CSAWSGVGYTF.

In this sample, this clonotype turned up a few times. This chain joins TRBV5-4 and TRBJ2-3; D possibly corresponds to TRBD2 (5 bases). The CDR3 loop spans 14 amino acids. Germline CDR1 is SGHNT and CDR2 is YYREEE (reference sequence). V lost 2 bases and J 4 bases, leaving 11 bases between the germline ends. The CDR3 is CASSFSWGADTQYF. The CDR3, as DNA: TGTGCCAGCAGCTTTTCTTGGGGAGCAGATACGCAGTATTTT.

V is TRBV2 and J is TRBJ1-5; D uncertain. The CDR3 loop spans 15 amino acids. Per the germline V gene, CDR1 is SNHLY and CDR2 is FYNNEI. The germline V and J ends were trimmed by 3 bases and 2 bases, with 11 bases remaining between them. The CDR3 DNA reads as TGTGCCAGCAGTGACGCGAGAGGAGGCAATCAGCCCCAGCATTTT. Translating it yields CASSDARGGNQPQHF.

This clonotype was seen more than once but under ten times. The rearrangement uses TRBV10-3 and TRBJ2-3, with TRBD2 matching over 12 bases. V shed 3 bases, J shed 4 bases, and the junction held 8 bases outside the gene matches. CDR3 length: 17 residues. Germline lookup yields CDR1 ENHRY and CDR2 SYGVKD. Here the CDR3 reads CAISETSGRSDADTQYF. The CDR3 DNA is TGTGCCATCAGTGAAACTAGCGGGAGGTCGGACGCAGATACGCAGTATTTT.

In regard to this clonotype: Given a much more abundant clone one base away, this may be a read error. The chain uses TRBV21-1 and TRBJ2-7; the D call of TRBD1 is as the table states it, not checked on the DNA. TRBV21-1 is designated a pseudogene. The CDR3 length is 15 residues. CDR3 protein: CASSSFTGETCEQYF. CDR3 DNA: TGTGCCAGCAGCAGCTTTACAGGGGAGACGTGCGAGCAGTACTTC.

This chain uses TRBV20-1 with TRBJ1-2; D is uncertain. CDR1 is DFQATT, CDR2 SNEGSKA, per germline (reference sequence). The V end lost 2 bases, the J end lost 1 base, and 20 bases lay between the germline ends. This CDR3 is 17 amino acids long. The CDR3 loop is CSARRRDSLGFNYGYTF. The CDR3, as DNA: TGCAGTGCTAGACGCAGAGACTCACTAGGGTTTAACTATGGCTACACCTTC.

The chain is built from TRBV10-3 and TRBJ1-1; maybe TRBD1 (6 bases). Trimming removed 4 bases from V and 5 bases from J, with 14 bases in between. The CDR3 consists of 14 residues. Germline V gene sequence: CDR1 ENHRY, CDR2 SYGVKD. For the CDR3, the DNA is TGTGCCATCAGTGGGCAGGGGCTGGGGACTGAAGCTTTCTTT. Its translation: CAISGQGLGTEAFF.